What follows is one T cell receptor beta chain and its context. Its target is unknown. This table comes from immunoSEQ multiplex PCR, and its TCRdb copy is limited to in-frame clones, with some not included. This sample yields 40,000 to 50,000 clones, of which roughly 86% are seen a single time; 5.5% to 6.5% belongs to the top ten. V shed 7 bases and J shed 6 bases, with 10 bases lying between them. The CDR3 is 12 amino acids. CDR1 SNHLY and CDR2 FYNNEI come from the germline V gene. These data come from a study of PD-1 blockade in classical Hodgkin lymphoma. Study-wide results and caveats: The diversity seen at baseline in complete responders resembled that of newly diagnosed patients. Although disease activity or prior therapy may be involved, causes of the repertoire differences remain undefined. Any patient who commenced nivolumab under 1 year after ASCT was excluded.

Relapse after autologous stem cell transplantation occurred in every patient, and brentuximab vedotin exposure varied. The sample was peripheral blood mononuclear cells (PBMCs), taken before the second cycle of nivolumab. The chain recombines TRBV2 with TRBJ2-1, with D perhaps TRBD1 (5 bases). This clonotype was obtained from a human donor with classical Hodgkin lymphoma. CDR3 amino acids: CASIGAVNEQFF. The CDR3 coding sequence is TGTGCCAGCATAGGGGCAGTCAATGAGCAGTTCTTC.